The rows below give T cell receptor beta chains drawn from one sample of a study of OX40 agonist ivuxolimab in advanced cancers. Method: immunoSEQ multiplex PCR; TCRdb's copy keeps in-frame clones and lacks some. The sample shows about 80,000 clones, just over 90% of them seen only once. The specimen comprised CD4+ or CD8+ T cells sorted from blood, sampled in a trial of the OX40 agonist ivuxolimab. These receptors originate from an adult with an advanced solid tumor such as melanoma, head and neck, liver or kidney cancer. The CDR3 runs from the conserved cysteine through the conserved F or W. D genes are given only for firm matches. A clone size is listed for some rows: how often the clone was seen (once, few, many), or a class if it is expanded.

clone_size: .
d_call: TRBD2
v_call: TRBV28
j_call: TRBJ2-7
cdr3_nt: TGTGCCAGCAGTTTAGGGGGACTAGCGGGAGTTCTCGAGCAGTACTTC
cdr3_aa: CASSLGGLAGVLEQYF

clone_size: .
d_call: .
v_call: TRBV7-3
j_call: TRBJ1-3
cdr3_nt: TGTGCCAGCAGCTTAGGATCACCTGGAAACACCATATATTTT
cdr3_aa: CASSLGSPGNTIYF

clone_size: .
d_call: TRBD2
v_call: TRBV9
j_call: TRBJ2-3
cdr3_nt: TGTGCCAGCAGTCGGTCGGGACTAGACACAGATACGCAGTATTTT
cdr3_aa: CASSRSGLDTDTQYF

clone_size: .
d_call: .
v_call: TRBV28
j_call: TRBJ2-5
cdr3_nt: TGTGCCAGCAGTTCCTCCGAGGGAGACAGAGAGACCCAGTACTTC
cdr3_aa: CASSSSEGDRETQYF

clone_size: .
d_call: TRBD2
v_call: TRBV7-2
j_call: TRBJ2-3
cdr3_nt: TGTGCCAGCAGCCTGAGTCCAGCGGGAGTCCCAGATACGCAGTATTTT
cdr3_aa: CASSLSPAGVPDTQYF

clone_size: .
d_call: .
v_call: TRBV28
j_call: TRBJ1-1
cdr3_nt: TGTGCCAGCAGTTCCCCCCCGGGGGGGGACACTGAAGCTTTCTTT
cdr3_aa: CASSSPPGGDTEAFF

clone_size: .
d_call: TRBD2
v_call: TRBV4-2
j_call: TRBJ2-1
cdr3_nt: TGTGCCAGCAGCCCCCAAGAGGGAACTAGCGGGAGATTCGATGAGCAGTTCTTC
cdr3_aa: CASSPQEGTSGRFDEQFF

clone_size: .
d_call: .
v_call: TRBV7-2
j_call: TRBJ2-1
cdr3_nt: TGTGCCAGCAGCCCCTTGGGGTCACGGTCCTACAATGAGCAGTTCTTC
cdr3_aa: CASSPLGSRSYNEQFF

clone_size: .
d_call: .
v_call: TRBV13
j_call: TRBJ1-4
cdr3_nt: TGTGCCCCTACCCCGGGTGAAAAACTGTTTTTT
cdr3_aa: CAPTPGEKLFF

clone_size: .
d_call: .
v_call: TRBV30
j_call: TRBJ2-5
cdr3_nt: TGTGCCTGGAGTGTTCAGGCGGTGACCCAGTACTTC
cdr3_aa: CAWSVQAVTQYF

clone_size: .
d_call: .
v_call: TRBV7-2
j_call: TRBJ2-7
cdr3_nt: TGTGCCAGCAGCTTCAGGATGGGAGAGCAGTACTTC
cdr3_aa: CASSFRMGEQYF

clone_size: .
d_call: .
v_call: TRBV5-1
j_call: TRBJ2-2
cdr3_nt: TGCGCCAGCAGCTTGGATTCCTTCGGGGAGCTGTTTTTT
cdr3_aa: CASSLDSFGELFF

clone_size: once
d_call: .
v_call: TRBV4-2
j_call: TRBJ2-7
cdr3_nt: TGTGCCAGCAGCAAAGAGCCCCCCTACGAGCAGTACTTC
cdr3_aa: CASSKEPPYEQYF

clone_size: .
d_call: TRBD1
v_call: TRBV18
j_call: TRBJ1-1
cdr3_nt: TGTGCCAGCTCACCCCTTGACAGGGACACTGAAGCTTTCTTT
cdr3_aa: CASSPLDRDTEAFF

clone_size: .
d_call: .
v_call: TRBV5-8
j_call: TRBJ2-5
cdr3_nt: TGTGCCAGCAGCTTGGGGCTAGCGAAAGCCCAGTACTTC
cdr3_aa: CASSLGLAKAQYF

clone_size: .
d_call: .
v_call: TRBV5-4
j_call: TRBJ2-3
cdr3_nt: TGTGCCAGCAGCGCCGGGACAAGGAGAACAGATACGCAGTATTTT
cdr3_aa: CASSAGTRRTDTQYF

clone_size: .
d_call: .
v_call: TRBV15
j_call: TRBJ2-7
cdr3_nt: TGTGCCACCAGCAGAGACACATTCAGGGGTTACGAGCAGTACTTC
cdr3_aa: CATSRDTFRGYEQYF

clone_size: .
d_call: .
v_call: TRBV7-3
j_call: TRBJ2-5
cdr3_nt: TGTGCCAGCAGCCGGGGAGGCCAAGAGACCCAGTACTTC
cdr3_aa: CASSRGGQETQYF

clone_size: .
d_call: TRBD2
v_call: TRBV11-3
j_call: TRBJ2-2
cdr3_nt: TGTGCCAGCAGCAGCGGGAGCTGGCCCGGGGAGCTGTTTTTT
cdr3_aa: CASSSGSWPGELFF

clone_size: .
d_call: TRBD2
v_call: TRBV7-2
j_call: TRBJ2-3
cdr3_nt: TGTGCCAGCAGCTTACCAGCGGGAGGGGTGGGAACGCAGTATTTT
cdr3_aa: CASSLPAGGVGTQYF

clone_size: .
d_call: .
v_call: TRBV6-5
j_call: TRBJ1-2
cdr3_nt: TGTGCCAGCAGTCCCGGAGGGAACTATGGCTACACCTTC
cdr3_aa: CASSPGGNYGYTF

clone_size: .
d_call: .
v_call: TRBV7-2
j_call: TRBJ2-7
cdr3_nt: TGTGCCAGCAGCTTAGGGACCGCAGTTAGGCAGTACTTC
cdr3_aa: CASSLGTAVRQYF

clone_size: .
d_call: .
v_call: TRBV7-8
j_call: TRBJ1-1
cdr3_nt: TGTGCCAGCAGCAAGGGATCGGGACGAAACACTGAAGCTTTCTTT
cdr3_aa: CASSKGSGRNTEAFF

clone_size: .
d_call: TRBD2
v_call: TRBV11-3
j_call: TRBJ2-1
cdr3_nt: TGTGCCAGCAGCTTAGATAGAGGGACGACTAGCGGGAGGGCCCTTTTCTTC
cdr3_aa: CASSLDRGTTSGRALFF

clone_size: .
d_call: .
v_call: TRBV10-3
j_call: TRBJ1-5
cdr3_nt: TGTGCCATCAGTGTTGGGGTTGAGCAGCCCCAGCATTTT
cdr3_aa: CAISVGVEQPQHF

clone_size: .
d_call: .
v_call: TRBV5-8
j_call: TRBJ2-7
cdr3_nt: TGTGCCAGCAGCTTGACGGGACACCTCTACGAGCAGTACTTC
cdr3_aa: CASSLTGHLYEQYF

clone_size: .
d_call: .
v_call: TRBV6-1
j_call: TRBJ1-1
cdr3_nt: TGTGCCAGCCAGAGGGGTTCTGGAGCTTTCTTT
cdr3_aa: CASQRGSGAFF

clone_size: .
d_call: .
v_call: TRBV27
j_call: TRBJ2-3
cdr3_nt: TGTGCCAGCAGTTTGGGGGCGACAGATACGCAGTATTTT
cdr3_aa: CASSLGATDTQYF

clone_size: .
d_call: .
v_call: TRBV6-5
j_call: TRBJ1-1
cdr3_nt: TGTGCCACGAAGACAGGCCCCGGGACTGAAGCTTTCTTT
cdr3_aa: CATKTGPGTEAFF

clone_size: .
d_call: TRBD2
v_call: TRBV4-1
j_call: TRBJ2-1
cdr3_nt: TGCGCCAGCAGCCGCCTCCCTAGCGGGGGAACCTACAATGAGCAGTTCTTC
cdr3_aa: CASSRLPSGGTYNEQFF

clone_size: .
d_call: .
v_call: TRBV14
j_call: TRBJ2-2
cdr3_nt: TGTGCCAGCAGCCAAGACTCGCAGACCCTGAGTCAGCGGGAGCTGTTTTTT
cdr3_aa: CASSQDSQTLSQRELFF

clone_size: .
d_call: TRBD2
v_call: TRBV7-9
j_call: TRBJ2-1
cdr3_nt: TGTGCCAGCAGCTTAACGATAGCGGGCCGCTCCTACAATGAGCAGTTCTTC
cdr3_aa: CASSLTIAGRSYNEQFF

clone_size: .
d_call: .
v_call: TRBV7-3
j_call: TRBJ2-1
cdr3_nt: TGTGCCAGCAGCACCGGGGGTGCTGAGCAGTTCTTC
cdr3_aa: CASSTGGAEQFF

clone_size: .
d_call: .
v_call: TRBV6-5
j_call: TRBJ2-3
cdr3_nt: TGTGCCAGCAGTTCCCGACAGATCACAGATACGCAGTATTTT
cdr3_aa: CASSSRQITDTQYF

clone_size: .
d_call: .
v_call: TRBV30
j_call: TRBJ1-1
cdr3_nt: TGTGCCTGGAGTGTACTTGATACCACTGAAGCTTTCTTT
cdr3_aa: CAWSVLDTTEAFF

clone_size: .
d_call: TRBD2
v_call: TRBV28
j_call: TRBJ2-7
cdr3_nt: TGTGCCAGCAGTTTATGGGGCGGGAGTTCTCCCTACGAGCAGTACTTC
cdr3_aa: CASSLWGGSSPYEQYF

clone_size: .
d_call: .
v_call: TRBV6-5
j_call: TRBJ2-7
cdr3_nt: TGTGCCAGCAGTTACTCCAGGCAGAAATTGCCCTACGAGCAGTACTTC
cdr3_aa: CASSYSRQKLPYEQYF

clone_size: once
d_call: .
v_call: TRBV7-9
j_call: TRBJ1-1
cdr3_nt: TGTGCCAGCAGCTTAGGTGGGGGCTGGAACACTGAAGCTTTCTTT
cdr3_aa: CASSLGGGWNTEAFF

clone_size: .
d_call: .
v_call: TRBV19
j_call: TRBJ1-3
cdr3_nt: TGTGCCAGTACCCCTGGGTCGGGGCAGGAAAACACCATATATTTT
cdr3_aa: CASTPGSGQENTIYF

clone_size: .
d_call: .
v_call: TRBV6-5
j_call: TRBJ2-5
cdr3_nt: TGTGCCAGCAGTTACTCGATTGGCCAGCAGACCCAGTACTTC
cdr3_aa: CASSYSIGQQTQYF

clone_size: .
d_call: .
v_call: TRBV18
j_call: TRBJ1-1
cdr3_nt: TGTGCCAGCTCACCACTATCAGGAGACACTGAAGCTTTCTTT
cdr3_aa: CASSPLSGDTEAFF

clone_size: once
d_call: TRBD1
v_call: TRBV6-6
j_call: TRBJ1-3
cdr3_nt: TGTGCCACCAGGAGACAGGGAAGTACGATAGGAAACACCATATATTTT
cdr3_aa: CATRRQGSTIGNTIYF

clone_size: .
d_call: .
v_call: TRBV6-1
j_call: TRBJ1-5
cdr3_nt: TGTGCCAGCAGTGGGGCGCTCATAGCTCAGCCCCAGCATTTT
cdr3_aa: CASSGALIAQPQHF

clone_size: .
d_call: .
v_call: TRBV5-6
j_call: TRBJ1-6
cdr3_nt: TGTGCCAGCAGCTTGAGGACGGCGGCGTCACCCCTCCACTTT
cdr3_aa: CASSLRTAASPLHF

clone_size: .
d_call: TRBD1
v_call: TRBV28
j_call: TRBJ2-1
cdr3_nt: TGTGCCAGCTCAAAAGGGGACAGGGGGTTCTATGAGCAGTTCTTC
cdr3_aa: CASSKGDRGFYEQFF

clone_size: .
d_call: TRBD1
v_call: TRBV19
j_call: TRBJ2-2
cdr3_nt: TGTGCCAGTAGCTTACAGGGGGCTAAGGGCGGGGAGCTGTTTTTT
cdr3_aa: CASSLQGAKGGELFF

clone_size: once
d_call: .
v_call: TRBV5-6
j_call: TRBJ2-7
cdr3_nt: TGTGCCAGCAGCCGTACCTACGAGCAGTACTTC
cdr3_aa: CASSRTYEQYF